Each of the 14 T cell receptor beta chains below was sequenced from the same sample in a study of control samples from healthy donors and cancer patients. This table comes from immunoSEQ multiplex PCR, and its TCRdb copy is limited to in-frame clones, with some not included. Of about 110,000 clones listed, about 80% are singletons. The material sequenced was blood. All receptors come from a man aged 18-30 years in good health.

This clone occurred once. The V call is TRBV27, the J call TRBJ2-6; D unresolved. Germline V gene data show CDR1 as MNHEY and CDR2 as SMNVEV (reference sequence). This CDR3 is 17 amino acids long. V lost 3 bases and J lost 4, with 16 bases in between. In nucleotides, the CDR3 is TGTGCCAGCAGTTTCCACCCCTCAGCCAGAGGGGCCAACGTCCTGACTTTC. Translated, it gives CASSFHPSARGANVLTF.

The DNA for the CDR3 is TGTGCCAGTAGTATCGACAGGGCCTCTGAAGCTTTCTTT. This gives the protein CASSIDRASEAFF. The chain recombines TRBV19 with TRBJ1-1; 7 bases match TRBD1. There are 13 residues in the CDR3. CDR1 is LNHDA, CDR2 SQIVND, per germline (reference sequence). V was clipped by 3 bases and J by 6 bases; unmatched bases: 4. The whole variable domain, remainder taken from reference TRBV19 and TRBJ1-1, is DGGITQSPKYLFRKEGQNVTLSCEQNLNHDAMYWYRQDPGQGLRLIYYSQIVNDFQKGDIAEGYSVSREKKESFPLTVTSAQKNPTAFYLCASSIDRASEAFFGQGTRLTVV.

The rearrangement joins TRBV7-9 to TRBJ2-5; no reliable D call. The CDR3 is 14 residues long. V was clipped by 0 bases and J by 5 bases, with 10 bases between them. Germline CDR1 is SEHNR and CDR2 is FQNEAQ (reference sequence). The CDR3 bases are TGTGCCAGCAGCTTAGCGGCAGGCAAGGAGACCCAGTACTTC. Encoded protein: CASSLAAGKETQYF.

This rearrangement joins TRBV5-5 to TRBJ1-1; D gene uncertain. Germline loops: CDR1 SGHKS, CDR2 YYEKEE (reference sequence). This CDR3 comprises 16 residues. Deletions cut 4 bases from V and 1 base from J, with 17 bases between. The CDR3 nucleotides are TGTGCCAGCAGCACGAACCCGGGATTCGGGAACACTGAAGCTTTCTTT. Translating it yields CASSTNPGFGNTEAFF.

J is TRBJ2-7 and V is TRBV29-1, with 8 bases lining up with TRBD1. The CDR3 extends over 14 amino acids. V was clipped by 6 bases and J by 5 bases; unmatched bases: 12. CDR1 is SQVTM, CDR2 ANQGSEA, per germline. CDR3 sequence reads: CSVSRSGQGNEQYF. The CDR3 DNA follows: TGCAGCGTATCCCGGTCTGGACAGGGAAACGAGCAGTACTTC.

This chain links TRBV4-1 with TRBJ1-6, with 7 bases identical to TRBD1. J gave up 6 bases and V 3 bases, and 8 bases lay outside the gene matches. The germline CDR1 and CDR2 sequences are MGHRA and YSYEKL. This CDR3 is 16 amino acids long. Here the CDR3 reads CASSHARTGGNSPLHF. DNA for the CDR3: TGCGCCAGCAGCCACGCCCGGACAGGTGGTAATTCACCCCTCCACTTT.

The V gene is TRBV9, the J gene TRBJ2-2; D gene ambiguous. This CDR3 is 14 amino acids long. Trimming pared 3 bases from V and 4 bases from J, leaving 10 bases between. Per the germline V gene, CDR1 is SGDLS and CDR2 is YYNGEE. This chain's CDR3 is CASSEGSRTGELFF. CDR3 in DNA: TGTGCCAGCAGCGAGGGCAGCCGCACCGGGGAGCTGTTTTTT.

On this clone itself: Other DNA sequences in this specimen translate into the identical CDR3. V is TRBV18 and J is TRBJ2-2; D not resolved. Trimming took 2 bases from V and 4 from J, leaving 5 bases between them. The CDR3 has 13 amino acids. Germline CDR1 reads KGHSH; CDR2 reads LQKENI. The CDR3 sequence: CASSPGSTGELFF. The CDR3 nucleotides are TGTGCCAGCTCACCAGGAAGCACCGGGGAGCTGTTTTTT.

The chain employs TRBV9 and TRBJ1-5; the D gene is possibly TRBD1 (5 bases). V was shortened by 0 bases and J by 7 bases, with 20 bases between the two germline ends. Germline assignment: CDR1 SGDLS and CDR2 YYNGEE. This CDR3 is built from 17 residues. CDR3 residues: CASSVVYGKGRGQPQHF. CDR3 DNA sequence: TGTGCCAGCAGCGTAGTTTATGGAAAGGGGCGGGGGCAGCCCCAGCATTTT. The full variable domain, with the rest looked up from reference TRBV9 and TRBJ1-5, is DSGVTQTPKHLITATGQRVTLRCSPRSGDLSVYWYQQSLDQGLQFLIQYYNGEERAKGNILERFSAQQFPDLHSELNLSSLELGDSALYFCASSVVYGKGRGQPQHFGDGTRLSIL.

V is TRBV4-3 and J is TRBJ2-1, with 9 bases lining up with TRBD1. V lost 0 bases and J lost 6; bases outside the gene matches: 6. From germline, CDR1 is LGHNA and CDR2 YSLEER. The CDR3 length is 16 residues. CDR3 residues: CASSQDTGQGGNEQFF. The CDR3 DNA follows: TGCGCCAGCAGCCAAGATACGGGACAGGGTGGCAATGAGCAGTTCTTC.

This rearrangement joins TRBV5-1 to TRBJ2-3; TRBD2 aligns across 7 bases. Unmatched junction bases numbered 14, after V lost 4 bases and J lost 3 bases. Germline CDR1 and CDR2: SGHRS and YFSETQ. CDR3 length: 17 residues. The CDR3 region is CASSPLLRGGVTDTQYF. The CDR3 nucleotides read TGCGCCAGCAGCCCGCTCCTACGCGGGGGAGTGACAGATACGCAGTATTTT.

The CDR3 protein is CASSPWTGGNTGELFF. CDR3 DNA sequence: TGTGCCAGCAGCCCCTGGACGGGGGGGAACACCGGGGAGCTGTTTTTT. The gene calls are TRBV7-2 and TRBJ2-2; TRBD2 matches 7 bases. The CDR3 is made up of 16 amino acids. CDR1 SGHTA and CDR2 FQGNSA come from the germline V gene. V dropped 5 bases and J dropped 1; count of bases not matched to a gene: 7. The variable domain in full, completed from reference TRBV7-2 and TRBJ2-2, reads GAGVSQSPSNKVTEKGKDVELRCDPISGHTALYWYRQSLGQGLEFLIYFQGNSAPDKSGLPSDRFSAERTGGSVSTLTIQRTQQEDSAVYLCASSPWTGGNTGELFFGEGSRLTVL.

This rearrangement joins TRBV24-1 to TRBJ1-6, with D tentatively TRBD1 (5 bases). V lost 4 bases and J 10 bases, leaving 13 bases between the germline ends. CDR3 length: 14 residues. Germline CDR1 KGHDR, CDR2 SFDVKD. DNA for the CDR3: TGTGCCACCAGTGAGAGCGACAGTAGGTCACCCCTCCACTTT. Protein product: CATSESDSRSPLHF.

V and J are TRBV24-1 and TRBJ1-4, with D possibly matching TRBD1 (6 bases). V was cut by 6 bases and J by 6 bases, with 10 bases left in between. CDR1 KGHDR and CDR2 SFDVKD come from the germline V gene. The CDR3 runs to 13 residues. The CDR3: CATSSGADEKLFF. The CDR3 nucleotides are TGTGCCACCAGTTCAGGGGCGGATGAAAAACTGTTTTTT.